The 20 T cell receptor beta chains below all came from one sample that was sequenced in a study of Tregs in tolerant kidney transplant recipients. The data were produced by immunoSEQ multiplex PCR, yet TCRdb's version contains in-frame clones alone and is incomplete. The table includes some 100,000 clones, almost 95% detected once. What was sequenced was CD4+ T cells from blood. Receptor source: a human donor in good health.

In this sample, this clone turned up once. The gene calls are TRBV15 and TRBJ2-5; weak D call: TRBD2 (6 bases). V shed 1 base and J shed 4 bases, with 13 bases lying between them. From germline, CDR1 is LNHNV and CDR2 YYDKDF (reference sequence). The CDR3 extends over 15 amino acids. The chain's CDR3 is CATSRGGDLRETQYF. For the CDR3, the DNA is TGTGCCACCAGCAGAGGGGGGGACCTGCGAGAGACCCAGTACTTC.

The count of this clone is one. The rearrangement links TRBV29-1 to TRBJ1-1; D is unclear. Germline values: CDR1 SQVTM, CDR2 ANQGSEA. This CDR3 is 12 amino acids long. V lost 3 bases and J lost 6, with 11 bases in between. CDR3 amino acids: CSVESAPAEAFF. CDR3 bases: TGCAGCGTTGAGAGTGCCCCCGCTGAAGCTTTCTTT.

The chain has TRBV6-1 and TRBJ2-7, with D tentatively TRBD2 (5 bases). Trimming took off 5 bases at V and 0 bases at J, with 11 bases between the two ends. Germline-derived CDR1 and CDR2 are MNHNS and SASEGT. The CDR3 is made up of 14 amino acids. CDR3 bases: TGTGCCAGCAGTAGTACCGGGGTCTCCTACGAGCAGTACTTC. The encoded protein is CASSSTGVSYEQYF.

The gene calls are TRBV19 and TRBJ2-1; D not resolved. Trimming shortened V by 11 bases and J by 0 bases, and 14 bases separated the two germline ends. CDR1 LNHDA and CDR2 SQIVND come from the germline V gene (reference sequence). This CDR3 has 14 amino acids. CDR3 sequence: CASKATPSYNEQFF. Written as DNA, the CDR3 is TGTGCCTCAAAGGCAACCCCCTCCTACAATGAGCAGTTCTTC.

The chain joins TRBV10-3 to TRBJ2-7, with TRBD1 matching 8 bases. The CDR3 runs 12 residues. V dropped 8 bases and J dropped 5; count of bases not matched to a gene: 5. Germline CDR1 is ENHRY and CDR2 is SYGVKD. The chain's CDR3 is CAIGQGAHEQYF. CDR3 DNA: TGTGCCATCGGGCAGGGGGCCCACGAGCAGTACTTC.

This sequence joins TRBV5-5 and TRBJ1-2; TRBD1 matches 9 bases. Looked up from germline, CDR1 is SGHKS and CDR2 is YYEKEE (reference sequence). V lost 4 bases, J lost 1 base, and 2 bases stayed unmatched. CDR3 length: 14 amino acids. CDR3 sequence (DNA): TGTGCCAGCAGCCCGGGACAGGGTAACTATGGCTACACCTTC. Translation gives CASSPGQGNYGYTF.

The V call is TRBV2, the J call TRBJ1-1, with 10 bases lining up with TRBD1. The CDR3 has 14 amino acids. Looked up from germline, CDR1 is SNHLY and CDR2 is FYNNEI. J lost 8 bases, V lost 4 bases, and 7 bases had no gene match. CDR3 nucleotide sequence: TGTGCCAGCAGTGGGGGGGACAGGGGCCCGGAAGCTTTCTTT. Residues: CASSGGDRGPEAFF.

The V and J genes are TRBV10-2 and TRBJ2-3, with D possibly TRBD1 on 5 matching bases. Germline lookup yields CDR1 WSHSY and CDR2 SAAADI. CDR3 length equals 13 residues. The germline V and J ends were trimmed by 2 bases and 3 bases, with 6 bases remaining between them. The CDR3 loop is CASSEQGTDTQYF. In nucleotides, the CDR3 is TGCGCCAGCAGTGAGCAGGGAACAGATACGCAGTATTTT.

V is TRBV5-1 and J is TRBJ1-2, with 8 bases lining up with TRBD1. J was trimmed by 2 bases and V by 4 bases; bases with no gene match: 7. CDR1 is SGHRS and CDR2 is YFSETQ in the germline V gene. The CDR3 spans 15 residues. For the CDR3, the DNA is TGCGCCAGCAGCCCAGACAGGGGAAAGAACTATGGCTACACCTTC. This translates into CASSPDRGKNYGYTF.

This chain joins TRBV5-1 and TRBJ1-6, with 7 bases that match TRBD1. V trimming: 0 bases; J trimming: 7 bases; junction bases outside the gene matches: 13. This CDR3 contains 18 residues. Germline loops: CDR1 SGHRS, CDR2 YFSETQ. The DNA of the CDR3 is TGCGCCAGCAGCTTGGGCCTTTCTAACAGGGGTTGGAATTCACCCCTCCACTTT. As protein: CASSLGLSNRGWNSPLHF.

The chain recombines TRBV7-2 with TRBJ1-2, with TRBD1 matching over 7 bases. The CDR3 contains 19 residues. Germline lookup yields CDR1 SGHTA and CDR2 FQGNSA. V lost 8 bases, J lost 4 bases, and 25 bases stayed unmatched. CDR3 DNA: TGTGCCAGCGGAGGGGTACCGGGACAGAGGGTCACCTTTGGCTATGGCTACACCTTC. It specifies CASGGVPGQRVTFGYGYTF.

The rearrangement uses TRBV5-1 and TRBJ1-4; 9 bases align to TRBD1. CDR1 and CDR2 (germline): SGHRS, YFSETQ. V lost 0 bases, J lost 8 bases, and 8 bases stayed unmatched. This CDR3 spans 16 amino acids. The CDR3 nucleotides are TGCGCCAGCAGCTTGGTTAACAGGGGGCCAGGGGAAAAACTGTTTTTT. Amino acids: CASSLVNRGPGEKLFF.

The rearrangement joins TRBV2 to TRBJ1-2, with D possibly being TRBD1 (5 bases). CDR3 length equals 14 residues. The ends were cut back, 1 base at V and 2 bases at J, with 8 bases in the middle. Germline CDR1 and CDR2: SNHLY and FYNNEI. The CDR3 loop reads CASSEVAGNYGYTF. The CDR3 region has the DNA TGTGCCAGCAGTGAAGTTGCAGGGAACTATGGCTACACCTTC.

The chain uses TRBV2 and TRBJ2-7; 8 positions agree with TRBD1. Per the germline V gene, CDR1 is SNHLY and CDR2 is FYNNEI. The junction had 7 bases not matched to a gene; V was cut back by 3 bases and J by 9 bases. This CDR3 contains 13 residues. The CDR3 region is CASSEGQESRQYF. The CDR3 region has the DNA TGTGCCAGCAGTGAGGGACAGGAGAGTCGGCAGTACTTC.

The chain carries TRBV7-2 and TRBJ2-1, with D unclear. The V and J ends lost 4 bases and 0 bases respectively, with 10 bases between them. In germline, CDR1 is SGHTA, CDR2 FQGNSA. This CDR3 is built from 15 residues. DNA of the CDR3: TGTGCCAGCAGCTCCCAGTTGAGCTCCTACAATGAGCAGTTCTTC. It encodes CASSSQLSSYNEQFF.

The chain combines TRBV5-1 with TRBJ2-1, with 7 nucleotides matching TRBD1. The V gene's germline CDR1 is SGHRS and CDR2 YFSETQ. The CDR3 sequence is 16 residues long. V was clipped by 0 bases and J by 2 bases; unmatched bases: 5. This CDR3 reads CASSLATGLTYNEQFF. Written as DNA, the CDR3 is TGCGCCAGCAGCTTGGCGACAGGGCTAACCTACAATGAGCAGTTCTTC. The full variable domain, completed using reference TRBV5-1 and TRBJ2-1, is KAGVTQTPRYLIKTRGQQVTLSCSPISGHRSVSWYQQTPGQGLQFLFEYFSETQRNKGNFPGRFSGRQFSNSRSEMNVSTLELGDSALYLCASSLATGLTYNEQFFGPGTRLTVL.

The rearrangement uses TRBV6-1 and TRBJ1-5; D is uncertain. The CDR3 length is 16 residues. The germline CDR1 and CDR2 sequences are MNHNS and SASEGT. V lost 1 base and J lost 0, with 10 bases in between. The CDR3, as DNA: TGTGCCAGCAGTGAAGGCAGCTACGATAGCAATCAGCCCCAGCATTTT. This gives the protein CASSEGSYDSNQPQHF.

The V and J genes are TRBV7-2 and TRBJ2-5, with 8 nucleotides matching TRBD1. The DNA end is more similar to TRBJ2-7, so the J call may be wrong. The CDR3 sequence is 16 residues long. The V gene's germline CDR1 is SGHTA and CDR2 FQGNSA. CDR3 amino acids: CASSSRGARGQYEQYF. DNA of the CDR3: TGTGCCAGCAGCTCGCGTGGGGCCAGGGGGCAGTACGAGCAGTACTTC.

The rearrangement uses TRBV5-1 and TRBJ2-3; the match to TRBD2 covers 10 bases. Germline CDR1 SGHRS, CDR2 YFSETQ. CDR3 length equals 16 residues. V was clipped by 3 bases and J by 4 bases; unmatched bases: 8. The CDR3 is CASSSGLAGVSDTQYF. The CDR3 DNA follows: TGCGCCAGCAGCTCTGGGCTAGCGGGAGTATCAGATACGCAGTATTTT.

This clone turned up a few times. The rearrangement links TRBV12-5 to TRBJ1-6; D ambiguous. V was shortened by 1 base and J by 12 bases, with 10 bases between the two germline ends. The CDR3 runs 13 residues. Germline loops: CDR1 LGHNT, CDR2 FRNRAP. The CDR3 DNA follows: TGTGCTAGTGGTTTGGAAGGTCAAGGACCCCTCCACTTT. Amino acids: CASGLEGQGPLHF.